This T cell receptor beta chain derives from a study of response to subunit inactivated influenza vaccine. Study results and caveats: Authors proposed each seasonal influenza vaccination draws in few new T cells.

The CDR3 is made up of 15 amino acids. From germline, CDR1 is SGHTA and CDR2 FQGNSA. The V and J ends lost 6 bases and 2 bases respectively, with 13 bases between them. From the RT-PCR reads, TCRdb called clonotypes with MiXCR, one entry per CDR3 protein. The sample includes about 650,000 distinct CDR3 sequences, 15% to 19% of them seen just once. This clonotype was counted between two and nine times. Its antigen remains unidentified. This TCR derives from a man aged 50 to 59 who received an inactivated influenza vaccine. Sequences were derived from PBMCs from blood, sampled roughly 12 days after vaccination. The chain uses TRBV7-2 and TRBJ2-2, with D possibly TRBD2 on 6 matching bases. CDR3 nucleotide sequence: TGTGCCAGCAGATATCCGGGACTTAACACCGGGGAGCTGTTTTTT. It encodes CASRYPGLNTGELFF.